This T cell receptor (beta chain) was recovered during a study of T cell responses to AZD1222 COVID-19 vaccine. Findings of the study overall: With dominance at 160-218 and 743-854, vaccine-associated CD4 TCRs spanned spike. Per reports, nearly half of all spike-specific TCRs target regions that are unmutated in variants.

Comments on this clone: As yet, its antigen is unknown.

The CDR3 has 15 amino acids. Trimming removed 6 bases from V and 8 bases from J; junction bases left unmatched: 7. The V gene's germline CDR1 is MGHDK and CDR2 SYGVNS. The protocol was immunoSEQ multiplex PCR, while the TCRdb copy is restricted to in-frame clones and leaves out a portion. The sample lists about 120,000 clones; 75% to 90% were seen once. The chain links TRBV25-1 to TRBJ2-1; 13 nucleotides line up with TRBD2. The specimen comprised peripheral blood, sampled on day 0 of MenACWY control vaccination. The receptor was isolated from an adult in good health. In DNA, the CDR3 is TGTGCCAGCAGCCTACTAGCGGGAGGGGGCTATGAGCAGTTCTTC. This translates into CASSLLAGGGYEQFF. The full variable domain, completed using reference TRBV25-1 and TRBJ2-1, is EADIYQTPRYLVIGTGKKITLECSQTMGHDKMYWYQQDPGMELHLIHYSYGVNSTEKGDLSSESTVSRIRTEHFPLTLESARPSHTSQYLCASSLLAGGGYEQFFGPGTRLTVL.